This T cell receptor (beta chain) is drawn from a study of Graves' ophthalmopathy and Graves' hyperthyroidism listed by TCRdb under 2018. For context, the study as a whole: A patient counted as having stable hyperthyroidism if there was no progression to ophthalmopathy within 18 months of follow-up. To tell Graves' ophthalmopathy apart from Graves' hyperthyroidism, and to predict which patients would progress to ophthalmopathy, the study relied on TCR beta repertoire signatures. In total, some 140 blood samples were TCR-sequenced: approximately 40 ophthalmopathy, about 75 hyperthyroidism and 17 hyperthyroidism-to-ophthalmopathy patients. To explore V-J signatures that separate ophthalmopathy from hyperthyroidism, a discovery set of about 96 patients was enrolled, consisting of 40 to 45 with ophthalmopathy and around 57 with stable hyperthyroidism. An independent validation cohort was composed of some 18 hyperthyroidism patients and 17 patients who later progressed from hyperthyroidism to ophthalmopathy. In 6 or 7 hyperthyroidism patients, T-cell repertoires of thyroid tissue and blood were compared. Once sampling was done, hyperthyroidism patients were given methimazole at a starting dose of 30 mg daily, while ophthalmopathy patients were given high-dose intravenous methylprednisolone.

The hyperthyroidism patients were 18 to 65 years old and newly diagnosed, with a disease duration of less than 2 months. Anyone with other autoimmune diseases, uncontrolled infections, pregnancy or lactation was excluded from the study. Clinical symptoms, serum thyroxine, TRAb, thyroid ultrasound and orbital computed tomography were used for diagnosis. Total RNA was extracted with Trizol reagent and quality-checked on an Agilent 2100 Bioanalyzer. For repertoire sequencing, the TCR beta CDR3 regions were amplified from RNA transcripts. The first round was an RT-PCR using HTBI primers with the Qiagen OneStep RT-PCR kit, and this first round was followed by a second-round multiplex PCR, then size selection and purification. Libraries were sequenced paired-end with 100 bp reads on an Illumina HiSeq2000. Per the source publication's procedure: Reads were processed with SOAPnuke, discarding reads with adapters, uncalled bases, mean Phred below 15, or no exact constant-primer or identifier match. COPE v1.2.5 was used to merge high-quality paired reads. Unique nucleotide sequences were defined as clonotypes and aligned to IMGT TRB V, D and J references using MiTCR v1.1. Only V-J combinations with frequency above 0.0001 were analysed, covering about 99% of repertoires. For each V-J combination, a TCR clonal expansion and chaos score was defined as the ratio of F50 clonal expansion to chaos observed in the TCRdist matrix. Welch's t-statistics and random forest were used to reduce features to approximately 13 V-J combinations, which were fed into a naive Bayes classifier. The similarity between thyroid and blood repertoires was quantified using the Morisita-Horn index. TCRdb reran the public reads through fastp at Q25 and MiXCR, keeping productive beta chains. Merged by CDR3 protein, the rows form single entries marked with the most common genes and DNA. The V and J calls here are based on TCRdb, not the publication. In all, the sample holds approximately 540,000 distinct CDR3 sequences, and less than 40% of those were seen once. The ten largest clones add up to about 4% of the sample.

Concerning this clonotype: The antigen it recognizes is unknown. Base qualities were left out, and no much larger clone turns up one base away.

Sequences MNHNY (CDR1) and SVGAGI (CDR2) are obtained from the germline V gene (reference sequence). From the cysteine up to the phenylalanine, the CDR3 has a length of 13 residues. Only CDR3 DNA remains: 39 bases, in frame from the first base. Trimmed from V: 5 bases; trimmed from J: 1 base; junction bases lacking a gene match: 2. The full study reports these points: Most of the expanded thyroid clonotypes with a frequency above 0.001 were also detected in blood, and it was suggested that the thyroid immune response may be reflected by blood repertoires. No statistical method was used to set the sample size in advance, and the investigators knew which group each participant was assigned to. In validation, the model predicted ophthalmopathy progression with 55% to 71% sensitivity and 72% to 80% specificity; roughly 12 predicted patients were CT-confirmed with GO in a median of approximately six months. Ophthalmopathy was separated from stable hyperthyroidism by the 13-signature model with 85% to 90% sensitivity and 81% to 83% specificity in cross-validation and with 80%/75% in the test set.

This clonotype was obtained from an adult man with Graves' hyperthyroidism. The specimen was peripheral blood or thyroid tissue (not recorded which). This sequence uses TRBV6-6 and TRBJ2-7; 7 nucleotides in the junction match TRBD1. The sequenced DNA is TGTGCCAGCAGTGGACAGGCGTCCTACGAGCAGTACTTC. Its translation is CASSGQASYEQYF.